This T cell receptor (beta chain) was observed in a study of beta chain features in type 1 diabetes. Notes on the study in general: For patients and controls alike, PCR might favor shorter templates to the same degree. High-TCR-expressing cells could be over-represented by cDNA sequencing.

Details on this clone: Its target is not known.

The isolated RNA, all of it, was reverse transcribed, so expressed TCRB transcripts were what got sequenced. Profiled with immunoSEQ multiplex PCR; TCRdb holds only in-frame clones, not every one. The sample shows 200,000 to 250,000 clones, around 9.6% of them seen only once. Sequenced: naive CD4+ T cells from blood. The clonotype was recovered from a woman younger than 35 in good health.

The CDR3 DNA reads TGTGCCAGCAGCTTATTTTCCAAAGGGACAGGGCTGAACACTGAAGCTTTCTTT. Its translation is CASSLFSKGTGLNTEAFF. The chain joins TRBV7-8 to TRBJ1-1; 9 bases agree with TRBD1. V trimming: 2 bases; J trimming: 0 bases; junction bases outside the gene matches: 10. The CDR3 extends over 18 amino acids. CDR1 SGHVS and CDR2 FQNEAQ come from the germline V gene. Looking up the rest from reference TRBV7-8 and TRBJ1-1 gives the full variable domain: GAGVSQSPRYKVAKRGQDVALRCDPISGHVSLFWYQQALGQGPEFLTYFQNEAQLDKSGLPSDRFFAERPEGSVSTLKIQRTQQEDSAVYLCASSLFSKGTGLNTEAFFGQGTRLTVV.